This T cell receptor (beta chain) emerged from a study of T cell responses to AZD1222 COVID-19 vaccine. Study observations and caveats: Nearly half of the spike-specific TCRs reportedly recognize variant regions that carry no mutations. Only a handful of people who got AZD1222 tested seropositive at baseline.

Germline trimming cut 2 bases from V and 6 bases from J; bases unmatched to any gene: 5. There are 13 residues in the CDR3. The germline gives CDR1 SGHTS, CDR2 YDEGEE. Of note for this clone: The antigen remains undetermined.

Using immunoSEQ multiplex PCR, the repertoire was profiled, and TCRdb retains in-frame clones only, with some absent. The table has around 100,000 clones, approximately 91% seen once. The receptor comes from an adult in good health. The V and J genes are TRBV5-8 and TRBJ2-7; 7 bases fit TRBD2. Sequencing used peripheral blood, obtained on day 0 of AZD1222 vaccination. As DNA, the CDR3 is TGTGCCAGCAGCTTACCGGGGGGAGGCGAGCAGTACTTC. The encoded protein is CASSLPGGGEQYF.